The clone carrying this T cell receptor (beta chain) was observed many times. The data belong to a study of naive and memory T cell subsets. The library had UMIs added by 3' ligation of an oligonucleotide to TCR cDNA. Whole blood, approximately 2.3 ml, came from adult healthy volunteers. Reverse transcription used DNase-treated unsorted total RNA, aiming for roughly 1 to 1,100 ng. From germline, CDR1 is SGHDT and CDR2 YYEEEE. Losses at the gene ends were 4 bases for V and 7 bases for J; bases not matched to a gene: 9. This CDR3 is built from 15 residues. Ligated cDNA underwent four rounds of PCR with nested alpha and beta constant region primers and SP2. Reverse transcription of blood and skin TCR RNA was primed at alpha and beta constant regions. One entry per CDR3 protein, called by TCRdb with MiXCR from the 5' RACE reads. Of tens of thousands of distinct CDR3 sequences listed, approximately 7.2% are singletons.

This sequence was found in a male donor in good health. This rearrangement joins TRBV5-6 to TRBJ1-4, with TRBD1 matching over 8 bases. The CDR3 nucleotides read TGTGCCAGCAGCCTACGGACAGGGAGTAGTGAAAAACTGTTTTTT. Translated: CASSLRTGSSEKLFF.